The table lists the clone carrying this T cell receptor beta chain with a count of one. What it binds is unknown. The CDR3 totals 13 residues. Germline V gives CDR1 SGDLS, CDR2 YYNGEE. V was pared by 4 bases and J by 2 bases, with 10 bases between. The sample originates from a study of cytomegalovirus exposure and HLA in healthy donors. Overall study findings and caveats: In a later analysis, at a false discovery rate of 0.05, fewer than 20,000 TCR beta sequences matched HLA alleles. Most likely, a cluster of highly shared sequence variants arose as a sequencing artifact. A later analysis appeared to link common viral pathogens to several of the most significant clusters.

Use of 60 Vbeta and 13 Jbeta primers characterized the PCR. Some clones are missing from TCRdb's copy, which holds only in-frame ones; the method was immunoSEQ multiplex PCR. The top ten clones hold less than 2.5% of a sample with 180,000 or so clones, 55% to 75% of them seen once. Donors had nominal health at sampling but likely had unrecorded immune exposures. Sample: PBMCs. This receptor was identified in a human donor in good health. This rearrangement joins TRBV9 to TRBJ2-7; the D gene is possibly TRBD2 (6 bases). The chain's CDR3 is CASSRDLPYEQYF. DNA for the CDR3: TGTGCCAGCAGCCGGGACTTACCCTACGAGCAGTACTTC.